These T cell receptor beta chains were read from a single sample in a study of blood T cell repertoires in COVID-19. Only in-frame clones appear in the TCRdb table, and some are missing; sequencing was by immunoSEQ multiplex PCR. The sample includes roughly 400,000 clones, around nine tenths of them seen just once. Sequenced sample: PBMCs or T cells enriched from blood (not recorded which). The receptors come from a woman aged 50 to 60 who had recovered from COVID-19. Each CDR3 is given without its conserved first and last residue. D genes are given only for firm matches.

>TRBV20-1|TRBJ1-2|.
SAREIGGYT
>TRBV18|TRBJ1-1|TRBD1
ASSPPGPGGQNTEAF
>TRBV19|TRBJ1-2|.
ASSPRWTIGYGYT
>TRBV10-3|TRBJ1-1|TRBD1
AISESGGQKNTEAF
>TRBV5-1|TRBJ1-2|TRBD1
ASSLQGGDYGYT
>TRBV5-1|TRBJ2-7|.
ASTSDPGVTSYEQY
>TRBV15|TRBJ1-1|TRBD1
ATSSHQGADTEAF
>TRBV15|TRBJ2-7|TRBD1
ATSRENPGQPYEQY
>TRBV5-8|TRBJ1-2|.
ASRGGLDPPNYGYT
>TRBV7-2|TRBJ2-7|.
ASSYLGGPGEQY
>TRBV4-2|TRBJ2-7|.
ASSQGAAGAYSYEQY
>TRBV12-5|TRBJ2-1|TRBD1
ASARQGGSYNEQF
>TRBV5-1|TRBJ2-3|.
ASSFGGDTDTQY
>TRBV19|TRBJ1-2|.
ASSTREEGYGYT
>TRBV7-9|TRBJ1-1|.
ASSSAGRIGAF
>TRBV18|TRBJ2-2|.
ASSPFRTGELF
>TRBV10-3|TRBJ1-1|TRBD1
AIRTGEVNTEAF
>TRBV19|TRBJ1-5|.
ASSIEQGSNQPQH
>TRBV4-1|TRBJ2-1|.
ASSQVPGLKYNEQF
>TRBV5-4|TRBJ2-6|TRBD1
ASSLGGQTVYSGANVLT
>TRBV3-1/TRBV3-2|TRBJ2-2|TRBD2
ASSHLSGGAIGELF
>TRBV7-8|TRBJ1-1|.
ASSLTRDTEAF
>TRBV5-8|TRBJ1-2|TRBD1
ASRSALRQGMVYGYT
>TRBV19|TRBJ1-1|.
ASKLNSQENTEAF
>TRBV3-1/TRBV3-2|TRBJ1-4|.
ASSQAAGNEKLF
>TRBV9|TRBJ2-1|.
ASSVAYEQF
>TRBV30|TRBJ2-1|.
AWSVLFPNEQF
>TRBV11-2|TRBJ2-1|.
ASSSTSGTLYNEQF
>TRBV7-2|TRBJ1-1|.
ASSSLLANRLAF
>TRBV27|TRBJ2-2|.
ASRSGLITGELF
>TRBV28|TRBJ2-7|.
ATTPGGFYEQY
>TRBV7-9|TRBJ1-2|TRBD1
ASSFSPGQVPYGYT
>TRBV28|TRBJ1-6|TRBD1
ASSHQTGTESSYNSPLH
>TRBV19|TRBJ2-1|TRBD2
ASSPLSGLAEGNEQF
>TRBV18|TRBJ1-2|.
ASSGGSYGYT
>TRBV20-1|TRBJ1-2|.
SARDQGGYT
>TRBV6-5|TRBJ1-2|.
ASSRGAGDYGYT
>TRBV7-9|TRBJ1-2|TRBD1
ASSPGTDYGYT
>TRBV5-5|TRBJ1-5|.
ASSYDGSLQPQH
>TRBV7-2|TRBJ1-1|TRBD1
ASSGEDRVIAF
>TRBV4-3|TRBJ1-3|.
ASSQVYGGNTIY
>TRBV19|TRBJ1-2|.
ASSIFDGYT
>TRBV19|TRBJ1-4|.
ASSREGRRTNEKLF
>TRBV27|TRBJ1-1|.
ASSLVDSAMNTEAF